This T cell receptor (beta chain) was retrieved from a study of shared clonotypes between healthy human individuals. Worth noting for this clone: The same CDR3 arises from other DNA sequences in this sample as well.

This CDR3 is built from 12 residues. CDR1 and CDR2 from the germline V gene are MNHNS and SASEGT. J lost 7 bases, V lost 6 bases, and 4 bases had no gene match. Using immunoSEQ multiplex PCR, the repertoire was profiled, and TCRdb retains in-frame clones only, with some absent. The sample consists of a few million clones, just over 90% of them appearing once. This chain connects TRBV6-1 to TRBJ1-2; 8 bases are a match to TRBD1. The TCR was taken from a man between 18 and 29 years old in good health. The source material was naive CD4+ T cells sorted from blood. This sample's subset: CD45RA+ positively selected. The CDR3 DNA is TGTGCCAGCAGGACGACAGGGGCTGGCTACACCTTC. This gives the protein CASRTTGAGYTF.